This T cell receptor beta chain was found in a study of early T cells in non-severe SARS-CoV-2 infection. V was clipped by 1 base and J by 0 bases, with 13 bases between them. This CDR3 comprises 17 residues. The germline CDR1 and CDR2 sequences are ENHRY and SYGVKD. MiXCR, run by TCRdb on the 5' RACE reads, gives a single entry per CDR3 protein. The sample shows fewer than 80,000 distinct CDR3 sequences, about 12% of them seen only once. This sample comprised whole blood, obtained at baseline. The TCR was taken from an adult who was a healthcare worker with PCR-confirmed SARS-CoV-2 infection or an uninfected control (not recorded which). The donor label of this sample is uncertain. The chain couples TRBV10-3 to TRBJ2-4; the D gene is possibly TRBD2 (6 bases). This CDR3 reads CAISEFGREVAKNIQYF. In DNA form, the CDR3 reads TGTGCCATCAGTGAGTTCGGGCGGGAAGTAGCCAAAAACATTCAGTACTTC.